The 7 T cell receptor beta chains below come from one sample, sequenced in a study of shared clonotypes between healthy human individuals (dated by TCRdb to 2020 to 2021). The library came from the immunoSEQ multiplex PCR assay. Here the immuneACCESS table is served through TCRdb, limited to in-frame sequences with V and J called. Missing clones are a known gap in these copies; in checked studies unresolved V genes cover under half, and the rest lacks a known reason. Here the sample has under 600,000 clones; roughly 97% occur a single time. The top ten clonotypes cover roughly 0.05% of the sample. Sample: naive CD4+ T cells sorted from blood. The sample's cell subset or site label is to be understood as: CD45RA+ positively selected. The receptors were sampled from a young woman in good health.

Notes on this clone: In the same sample, other DNA sequences code for this CDR3. This chain joins TRBV6-5 and TRBJ1-5; D is possibly TRBD1 (5 bases). The germline V gene encodes CDR1 MNHEY and CDR2 SVGAGI. This CDR3 has 14 residues. With 6 bases removed from V and 0 bases from J, the gap between germline ends came to 9 bases. The CDR3: CASSQGYSNQPQHF. CDR3 DNA sequence: TGTGCCAGCAGCCAGGGTTATAGCAATCAGCCCCAGCATTTT.

The chain employs TRBV5-1 and TRBJ1-2, with 10 nucleotides matching TRBD1. The CDR3 runs to 15 residues. In germline, CDR1 is SGHRS, CDR2 YFSETQ. J lost 7 bases, V lost 3 bases, and 9 bases had no gene match. CDR3 sequence: CASSSGTGALGGYTF. In nucleotides, the CDR3 is TGCGCCAGCAGCTCCGGGACAGGGGCCCTTGGTGGCTACACCTTC.

This sequence joins TRBV5-6 and TRBJ2-3, with D perhaps TRBD2 (5 bases). From germline, CDR1 is SGHDT and CDR2 YYEEEE. Trimming cost V 1 base and J 0 bases, with 9 bases left between them. The CDR3 contains 15 residues. For the CDR3, the DNA is TGTGCCAGCAGCTTGCGCGGGCTGAGCACAGATACGCAGTATTTT. It is translated as CASSLRGLSTDTQYF.

The chain links TRBV4-1 to TRBJ1-2, with 7 bases aligning to TRBD1. The CDR3 covers 14 residues. Trimming at V came to 4 bases and at J to 5 bases, leaving 7 bases not matched to a gene. Germline CDR1 and CDR2: MGHRA and YSYEKL. For the CDR3, the DNA is TGCGCCAGCAGCCCCCCAGGACAGGAATATGGCTACACCTTC. Translation gives CASSPPGQEYGYTF.

This chain uses TRBV7-2 with TRBJ2-1, with 7 positions matching TRBD1. Germline values: CDR1 SGHTA, CDR2 FQGNSA. The V gene end was trimmed by 4 bases and the J gene end by 7 bases; junction bases not matched to a gene: 4. This CDR3 region has 13 residues. CDR3 nucleotides: TGTGCCAGCAGCTGGCAGGGGGTGAATGAGCAGTTCTTC. Translated, it gives CASSWQGVNEQFF.

This clone was seen once. V usage is TRBV11-2 and J usage is TRBJ1-2; no firm D call. The germline V gene encodes CDR1 SGHAT and CDR2 FQNNGV. V lost 1 base, J lost 9 bases, and 18 bases lay in between. This CDR3 has 15 amino acids. The CDR3, as DNA: TGTGCCAGCAGCTTAGGGCCAGAGGTGGTGACGAGCTACACCTTC. This gives the protein CASSLGPEVVTSYTF.

The rearrangement uses TRBV5-1 and TRBJ2-3; weak D call: TRBD2 (6 bases). CDR1 and CDR2 (germline): SGHRS, YFSETQ. The V end was cut by 3 bases, the J end by 2 bases, with 10 bases between. The CDR3 is 14 residues long. The CDR3 nucleotides are TGCGCCAGCAGCTCCGGGAGATACACAGATACGCAGTATTTT. This gives the protein CASSSGRYTDTQYF.